This T cell receptor (beta chain) appears in the sequencing data of a study of blood T cells in healthy people across ages. It was with a sample-barcoded 5' primer and a J-beta primer mix that a second PCR of roughly 7 to 12 cycles was run. The yield of each sample was at least 2.5 million CDR3-containing paired-end reads. In TCRdb, the 5' RACE reads were re-called with MiXCR into one record per CDR3 protein. The sample lists fewer than 2,000,000 distinct CDR3 sequences, about 31% occurring once. In this sample, this clonotype turned up a few times. Germline V gives CDR1 SGHNT, CDR2 YYREEE (reference sequence). This CDR3 contains 15 residues. V was pared by 4 bases and J by 1 base, with 14 bases between.

The sequence derives from a woman in her twenties or thirties in good health. The V gene is TRBV5-4, the J gene TRBJ1-1; D is undetermined. The source material was blood. Written as DNA, the CDR3 is TGTGCCAGCAGCCGCCCCGGAATATCGAACACTGAAGCTTTCTTT. Protein product: CASSRPGISNTEAFF.